This T cell receptor (beta chain) was obtained from a study of T cell responses to AZD1222 COVID-19 vaccine. Points from the study as a whole: Sampled repertoires all dated from after the peak T cell response. Clonal diversity may have been underestimated in mostly white British donors. Only a handful of people who got AZD1222 tested seropositive at baseline.

With respect to this clone: Its target is not known.

Sequencing used immunoSEQ multiplex PCR; TCRdb keeps in-frame clones, though not all of them. The sample consists of roughly 100,000 clones, roughly 91% of them appearing once. The CDR3 length is 14 residues. Trimming shortened V by 0 bases and J by 6 bases, and 12 bases separated the two germline ends. Looked up from germline, CDR1 is SGHAT and CDR2 is FQNNGV. Sequenced here: peripheral blood, sampled on day 0 of AZD1222 vaccination. The sequence was obtained from an adult in good health. The V call is TRBV11-2, the J call TRBJ2-7, with D perhaps matching TRBD1 (6 bases). The chain's CDR3 is CASSLEQGIGEQYF. The CDR3 DNA follows: TGTGCCAGCAGCTTAGAGCAGGGGATAGGCGAGCAGTACTTC.